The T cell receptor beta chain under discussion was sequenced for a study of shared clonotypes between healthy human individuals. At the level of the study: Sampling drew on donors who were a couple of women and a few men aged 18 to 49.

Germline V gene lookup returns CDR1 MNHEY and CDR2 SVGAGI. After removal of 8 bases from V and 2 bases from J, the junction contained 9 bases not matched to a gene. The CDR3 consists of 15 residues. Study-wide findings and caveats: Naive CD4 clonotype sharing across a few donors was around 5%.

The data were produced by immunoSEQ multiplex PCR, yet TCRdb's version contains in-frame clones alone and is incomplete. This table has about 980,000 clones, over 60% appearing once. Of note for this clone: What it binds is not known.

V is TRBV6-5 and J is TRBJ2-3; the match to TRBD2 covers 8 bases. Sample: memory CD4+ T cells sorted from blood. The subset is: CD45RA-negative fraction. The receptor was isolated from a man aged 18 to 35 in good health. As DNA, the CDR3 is TGTGCCAGCCGACGGGGGGGCGGAGACACAGATACGCAGTATTTT. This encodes CASRRGGGDTDTQYF.